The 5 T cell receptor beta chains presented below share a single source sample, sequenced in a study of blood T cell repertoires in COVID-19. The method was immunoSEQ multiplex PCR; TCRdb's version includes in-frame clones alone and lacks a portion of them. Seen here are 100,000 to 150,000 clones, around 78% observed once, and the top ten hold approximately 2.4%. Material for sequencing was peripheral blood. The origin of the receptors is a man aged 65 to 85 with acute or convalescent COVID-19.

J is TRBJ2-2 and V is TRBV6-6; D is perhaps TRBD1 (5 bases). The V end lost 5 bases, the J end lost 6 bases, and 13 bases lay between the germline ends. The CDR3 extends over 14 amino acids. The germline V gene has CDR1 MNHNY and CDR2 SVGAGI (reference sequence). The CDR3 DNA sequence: TGTGCCAGCAGTCGGCATGGGGCCCCCGGGGAGCTGTTTTTT. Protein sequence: CASSRHGAPGELFF.

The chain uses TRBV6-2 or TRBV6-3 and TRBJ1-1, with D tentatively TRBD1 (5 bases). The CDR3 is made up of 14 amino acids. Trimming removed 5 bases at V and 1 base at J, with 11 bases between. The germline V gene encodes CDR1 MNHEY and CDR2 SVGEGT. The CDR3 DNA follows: TGTGCCAGCAGTAAAAACACAGGGAACACTGAAGCTTTCTTT. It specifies CASSKNTGNTEAFF.

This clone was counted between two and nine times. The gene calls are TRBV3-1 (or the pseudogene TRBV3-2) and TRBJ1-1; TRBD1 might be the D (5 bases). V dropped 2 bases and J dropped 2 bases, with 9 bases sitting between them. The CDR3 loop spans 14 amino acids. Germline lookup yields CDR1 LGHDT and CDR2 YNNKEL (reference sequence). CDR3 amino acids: CASSQRTINTEAFF. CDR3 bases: TGTGCCAGCAGCCAAAGGACAATCAACACTGAAGCTTTCTTT.

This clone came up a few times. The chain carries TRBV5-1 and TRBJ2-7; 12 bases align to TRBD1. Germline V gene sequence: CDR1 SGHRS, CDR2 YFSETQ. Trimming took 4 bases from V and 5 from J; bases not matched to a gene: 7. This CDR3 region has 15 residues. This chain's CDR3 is CASSPGTGGINEQYF. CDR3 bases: TGCGCCAGCAGCCCCGGGACAGGGGGCATCAACGAGCAGTACTTC.

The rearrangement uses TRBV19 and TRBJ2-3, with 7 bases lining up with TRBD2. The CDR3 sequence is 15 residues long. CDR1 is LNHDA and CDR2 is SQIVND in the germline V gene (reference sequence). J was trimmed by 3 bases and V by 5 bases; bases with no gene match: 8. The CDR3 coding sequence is TGTGCCAGTAGTGGCGCGTGGACTAGTACAGATACGCAGTATTTT. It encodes CASSGAWTSTDTQYF.